This is a list of T cell receptor beta chains from one sample in a study of post-analysis software for immune sequencing data. TCRdb recomputed calls from the PCR reads with MiXCR, one row per CDR3 protein. The data hold approximately 570,000 distinct CDR3 sequences, with 44% observed a single time. Sequences were obtained from blood. Receptors were obtained from a girl between 5 and 17 years old with multiple sclerosis. CDR3s include the opening cysteine and the closing phenylalanine or tryptophan. A D gene is named only where the DNA matches it firmly. Clone size is stated in some rows and not others, as once, few, many or a class when expanded.

size,D,length,J,V,CDR3,DNA
once,TRBD2,17,TRBJ2-1,TRBV5-1,CASSGWLSGVTYNEQFF,TGCGCCAGCAGCGGTTGGCTTAGCGGGGTCACCTACAATGAGCAGTTCTTC
once,TRBD2,15,TRBJ2-7,TRBV27,CTSRLGTSGVYEQYF,TGTACCAGCAGACTCGGGACTAGCGGAGTTTACGAGCAGTACTTC
few,TRBD1,13,TRBJ1-1,TRBV20-1,CSASGTVNTEAFF,TGCAGTGCCAGCGGGACAGTGAACACTGAAGCTTTCTTT
.,.,15,TRBJ1-4,TRBV12-3/TRBV12-4,CASSFGAATNEKRFF,TGTGCCAGCAGTTTTGGGGCAGCAACTAATGAAAAACGGTTTTTT
few,.,14,TRBJ2-7,TRBV12-3/TRBV12-4,CASSFSTGKNEQYF,TGTGCCAGCAGTTTCTCTACAGGGAAGAACGAGCAGTACTTC
few,TRBD2,16,TRBJ2-7,TRBV4-2,CASSQDQTSVGYEQYF,TGTGCCAGCAGCCAAGATCAAACTAGCGTGGGCTACGAGCAGTACTTC
.,TRBD2,15,TRBJ2-1,TRBV28,CASSRTRAGGEEQFF,TGTGCCAGCAGCCGTACCCGGGCGGGAGGAGAAGAACAGTTCTTC
many,.,16,TRBJ2-7,TRBV12-3/TRBV12-4,CASSLKGLAVFHEQYF,TGTGCCAGCAGTTTAAAGGGTTTGGCTGTCTTCCACGAGCAGTACTTC
few,.,14,TRBJ2-5,TRBV15,CATSRETFQETQYF,TGTGCCACCAGCAGAGAGACATTTCAAGAGACCCAGTACTTC
.,TRBD1,13,TRBJ1-1,TRBV20-1,CSAPDRVNTEAFF,TGCAGTGCTCCTGACAGGGTGAACACTGAAGCTTTCTTT
.,.,14,TRBJ2-1,TRBV12-3/TRBV12-4,CASSWWLDYNEQFF,TGTGCCAGCAGTTGGTGGCTAGACTACAATGAGCAGTTCTTC
.,TRBD2,16,TRBJ2-1,TRBV2,CASSEAWTSGSVEQFF,TGTGCCAGCAGTGAAGCTTGGACTAGCGGGAGTGTTGAGCAGTTCTTC
.,.,14,TRBJ1-5,TRBV6-1,CASSVTVLYQPQHF,TGTGCCAGCAGTGTGACAGTTTTATATCAGCCCCAGCATTTT
.,TRBD2,17,TRBJ2-3,TRBV2,CASSLGRGGGSFGTQYF,TGTGCCAGCAGCCTCGGAAGGGGCGGGGGGTCCTTTGGTACGCAGTATTTT
.,TRBD1,15,TRBJ2-1,TRBV6-1,CASSEPGQSNNEQFF,TGTGCCAGCAGTGAACCGGGACAGAGCAACAATGAGCAGTTCTTC
.,TRBD2,13,TRBJ2-7,TRBV12-3/TRBV12-4,CASRAGGPYEQYF,TGTGCCAGCCGGGCGGGAGGGCCCTACGAGCAGTACTTC
.,TRBD1,17,TRBJ2-3,TRBV20-1,CSARDGQGRARTDTQYF,TGCAGTGCTAGAGACGGACAGGGCCGAGCCCGCACAGATACGCAGTATTTT
.,.,17,TRBJ1-1,TRBV13,CASRPRDGGRVNTEAFF,TGTGCCAGCAGACCCCGTGATGGAGGTAGGGTGAACACTGAAGCTTTCTTT
.,.,11,TRBJ1-4,TRBV29-1,CSVVWGEKLFF,TGCAGCGTTGTTTGGGGGGAAAAACTGTTTTTT
few,.,14,TRBJ1-2,TRBV5-5,CASSLGYGLVGYTF,TGTGCCAGCAGCTTGGGTTACGGGCTCGTTGGCTACACCTTC
.,TRBD1,14,TRBJ2-5,TRBV5-1,CASSTGQGRETQYF,TGCGCCAGCAGCACGGGACAGGGGAGGGAGACCCAGTACTTC
.,.,14,TRBJ1-2,TRBV12-3/TRBV12-4,CASSFLRVHYGYTF,TGTGCCAGCAGTTTCCTCAGGGTGCACTATGGCTACACCTTC
.,TRBD1,16,TRBJ1-2,TRBV7-2,CASSSYQGQGAYGYTF,TGTGCCAGCAGCTCCTACCAGGGACAGGGAGCCTATGGCTACACCTTC
.,TRBD2,17,TRBJ2-1,TRBV24-1,CATSESPGTSGLHEQFF,TGTGCCACCAGTGAATCCCCCGGGACTAGCGGGCTGCATGAGCAGTTCTTC
.,.,15,TRBJ2-5,TRBV2,CASSFFRDTGETQYF,TGTGCCAGCAGCTTTTTCAGGGACACGGGGGAGACCCAGTACTTC
.,TRBD1,13,TRBJ2-5,TRBV12-3/TRBV12-4,CASSFRGRETQYF,TGTGCCAGCAGTTTCAGGGGGCGAGAGACCCAGTACTTC
few,TRBD2,16,TRBJ2-1,TRBV20-1,CSARDPASGGPGEQFF,TGCAGTGCTAGAGATCCCGCTAGCGGGGGGCCGGGTGAGCAGTTCTTC
few,TRBD2,16,TRBJ2-7,TRBV10-3,CAISESLEREGPEQYF,TGTGCCATCAGTGAGTCACTCGAGCGGGAGGGGCCCGAGCAGTACTTC
.,TRBD1,15,TRBJ1-2,TRBV12-3/TRBV12-4,CASSLRSTGDYGYTF,TGTGCCAGCAGTTTAAGGTCGACAGGGGACTATGGCTACACCTTC
.,TRBD2,14,TRBJ2-5,TRBV6-5,CASSPPTSRETQYF,TGTGCCAGCAGCCCCCCGACTAGCAGGGAGACCCAGTACTTC
.,TRBD2,17,TRBJ2-1,TRBV12-3/TRBV12-4,CASSFTLGLALYNEQFF,TGTGCCAGCAGTTTTACCCTTGGACTAGCGCTTTACAATGAGCAGTTCTTC
few,.,13,TRBJ2-7,TRBV29-1,CSATDGHSYEQYF,TGCAGCGCCACTGACGGTCACTCCTACGAGCAGTACTTC
few,.,15,TRBJ2-1,TRBV4-1,CASSQGGNSYNEQFF,TGCGCCAGCAGCCAAGGGGGAAACTCCTACAATGAGCAGTTCTTC
few,.,13,TRBJ2-5,TRBV6-1,CASGVGYQETQYF,TGTGCCAGCGGGGTAGGATACCAAGAGACCCAGTACTTC
.,.,11,TRBJ2-5,TRBV20-1,CSPYLSQTQYF,TGCAGTCCCTACCTGAGCCAGACCCAGTACTTC
.,TRBD1,15,TRBJ1-1,TRBV5-1,CASKLSGQVNTEAFF,TGCGCCAGCAAGTTAAGTGGACAGGTGAACACTGAAGCTTTCTTT
.,TRBD1,14,TRBJ2-1,TRBV7-9,CASSYQSGGDEQFF,TGTGCCAGCAGCTACCAATCAGGGGGCGATGAGCAGTTCTTC
many,TRBD1,14,TRBJ2-1,TRBV10-3,CAISESRQGNEQFF,TGTGCCATCAGTGAGTCCAGACAGGGGAATGAGCAGTTCTTC
.,.,11,TRBJ1-2,TRBV24-1,CATSDIYGYTF,TGTGCCACCAGTGATATCTATGGCTACACCTTC
once,.,15,TRBJ2-7,TRBV3-1,CASSQEPRVGHEQYF,TGTGCCAGCAGCCAAGAGCCCAGGGTTGGGCACGAGCAGTACTTC
.,TRBD2,15,TRBJ2-3,TRBV20-1,CSARDLGEGSDTQYF,TGCAGTGCTAGAGATCTGGGGGAGGGGTCAGATACGCAGTATTTT
few,.,12,TRBJ2-7,TRBV4-2,CASSRERGEQYF,TGTGCCAGCAGCCGAGAACGGGGCGAGCAGTACTTC
few,.,13,TRBJ2-7,TRBV7-9,CASSPRQTYEQYF,TGTGCCAGCAGCCCCAGACAAACCTACGAGCAGTACTTC
.,.,16,TRBJ2-1,TRBV5-1,CASTPFAQVSYNEQFF,TGCGCCAGCACTCCATTCGCACAAGTTTCTTACAATGAGCAGTTCTTC
.,TRBD2,16,TRBJ2-1,TRBV5-1,CASSLSTSGSKSEQFF,TGCGCCAGCAGCTTGTCGACTAGCGGGAGTAAGAGTGAGCAGTTCTTC
.,.,12,TRBJ1-2,TRBV7-9,CASPDGNYGYTF,TGTGCCAGCCCCGACGGAAACTATGGCTACACCTTC
.,.,13,TRBJ2-1,TRBV12-3/TRBV12-4,CASTVTLFSEQFF,TGTGCCAGCACCGTGACCCTTTTCAGCGAGCAGTTCTTC
.,TRBD2,15,TRBJ2-5,TRBV24-1,CATSDWGGEGETQYF,TGTGCCACCAGTGATTGGGGTGGGGAGGGAGAGACCCAGTACTTC
.,TRBD2,15,TRBJ2-1,TRBV29-1,CSVEDPGGSPDEQFF,TGCAGCGTTGAAGATCCCGGGGGGTCTCCGGATGAGCAGTTCTTC
.,.,14,TRBJ2-4,TRBV12-3/TRBV12-4,CASQQLLAKNIQYF,TGTGCCAGCCAACAGCTACTAGCCAAAAACATTCAGTACTTC
many,TRBD1,12,TRBJ2-7,TRBV29-1,CSVRQGFYEQYF,TGCAGCGTTCGACAGGGTTTCTACGAGCAGTACTTC
.,TRBD1,14,TRBJ2-5,TRBV12-3/TRBV12-4,CASLSSGGGETQYF,TGTGCCAGCTTATCTTCAGGGGGCGGGGAGACCCAGTACTTC
.,TRBD2,16,TRBJ2-3,TRBV13,CASSYITSGRTDTQYF,TGTGCCAGCAGCTACATAACTAGCGGGAGGACAGATACGCAGTATTTT